The TCR beta chain under discussion was sequenced for a study of cytomegalovirus exposure and HLA in healthy donors. Study in general: Among the roughly 400 donors who were genotyped, roughly 85% fell in the genetic ancestry cluster that is associated with self-reported Caucasian donors. Study findings and constraints: Among immune exposure information, only CMV serostatus was available.

Concerning this clone: The antigen remains undetermined.

PCR was performed using 60 Vbeta and 13 Jbeta primers. Produced via immunoSEQ multiplex PCR; TCRdb's table is partial and in-frame only. The sample contains about 120,000 clones, roughly 9% of which appear only once. Germline CDR1 reads SGHAT; CDR2 reads FQNNGV. CDR3 length: 15 residues. Trimming removed 0 bases from V and 6 bases from J; junction bases left unmatched: 6. Material for sequencing was PBMCs. The chain employs TRBV11-2 and TRBJ2-7; 9 bases are a match to TRBD2. The sequence was collected from a man between 25 and 39 years old in good health and CMV-seronegative. The CDR3 nucleotides read TGTGCCAGCAGCTTAGAGACTAGCGGTTTGGCCGAGCAGTACTTC. This codes for CASSLETSGLAEQYF.